The source of this TCR beta chain is a study of blood T cells in healthy people across ages. V lost 11 bases and J 5 bases, leaving 18 bases between the germline ends. This CDR3 contains 13 residues. Germline values: CDR1 MDHEN, CDR2 SYDVKM. Combining a sample-barcoded 5' primer with a J-beta primer mix, a second PCR ran for roughly 7 to 12 cycles. TCRdb re-derived calls from the 5' RACE reads in MiXCR, one entry per CDR3 protein. The sample includes some 550,000 distinct CDR3 sequences, around half of them seen just once. A few counts support this clonotype. V usage is TRBV28 and J usage is TRBJ2-5, with D possibly being TRBD1 (5 bases). The sequence was obtained from a man aged 80 or over in good health. The sequenced sample consisted of blood. This chain's CDR3 is CAASSRGWETQYF. The CDR3 region has the DNA TGTGCCGCCTCCAGTAGGGGTTGGGAGACCCAGTACTTC.